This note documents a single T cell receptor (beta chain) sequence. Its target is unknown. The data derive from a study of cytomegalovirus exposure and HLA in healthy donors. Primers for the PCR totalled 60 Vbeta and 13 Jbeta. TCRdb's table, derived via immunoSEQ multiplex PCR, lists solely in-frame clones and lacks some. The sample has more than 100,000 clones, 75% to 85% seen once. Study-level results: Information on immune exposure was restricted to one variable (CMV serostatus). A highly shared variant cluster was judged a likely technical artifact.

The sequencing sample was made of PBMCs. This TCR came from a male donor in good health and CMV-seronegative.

The CDR3 nucleotides read TGTGCCAGCAGTCCTGGGGGCGGAGCCTACGAGCAGTACTTC. This translates into CASSPGGGAYEQYF. The rearrangement links TRBV2 to TRBJ2-7; TRBD1 is a possible D gene (6 bases). From germline, CDR1 is SNHLY and CDR2 FYNNEI. There are 14 residues in the CDR3. Trimming left V 5 bases short and J 2 bases short, with 13 bases between. Full variable domain (remainder filled in from reference TRBV2 and TRBJ2-7): EPEVTQTPSHQVTQMGQEVILRCVPISNHLYFYWYRQILGQKVEFLVSFYNNEISEKSEIFDDQFSVERPDGSNFTLKIRSTKLEDSAMYFCASSPGGGAYEQYFGPGTRLTVT.